The subject of this entry is one T cell receptor (beta chain). Its antigen is still unknown. No base-level quality is on record; no much larger clone is a single base apart. The record originates from a study of T cell repertoires in cytomegalovirus infection (dated by TCRdb to between 2018 and 2021). Regarding the research as a whole: Recently identified HLA-C-restricted CMV epitopes, whose presentation resists viral immunomodulation, were targeted by peptide stimulations together with well-studied HLA-B-restricted epitopes. Donor HLA type was relevant to the analysis, as public TCR beta signatures indicated carriage of CMV infection together with the matching HLA type.

Sequencing was carried out with an Illumina HiSeq 1500. TCRdb passed the public sequencing reads through fastp at Q25 and MiXCR, retaining productive beta sequences. Each entry merges the rows of one CDR3 protein and shows their most common DNA and genes. This sample gives approximately 990,000 distinct CDR3 sequences in total; less than 40% of them show up just once. The ten largest clones represent about 14% of the sample. The germline V gene yields SGHTA for CDR1 and FQGNSA for CDR2. The V end gives up 7 bases and the J end 0 bases, leaving 8 bases in the junction not matched to a gene. Inclusive of the bounding cysteine and phenylalanine, the CDR3 is 16 residues long. The sequence is cut down to CDR3 DNA, 48 bases in frame from base 1. The full study reports these points: In the ex vivo response, HLA-C-restricted CMV-specific TCR beta clonotypes were dominant, and in two of eight donors the single most frequent clonotype came from this HLA-C-restricted group. Cumulative frequency of public TCR beta family members discriminated carriers of CMV infection plus the relevant HLA type in this cohort and an independent roughly 340-donor cohort.

The treatment or condition label on this specimen signifies: in vitro stimulation with specific CMV peptide epitopes to enrich CMV-specific T cells. Sequenced here: cultured CD8+ T cells from PBMCs, sampled from culture after CMV antigen stimulation. The rearranged chain carries TRBV7-2 and TRBJ2-3; the central 9 bases match TRBD2. This clonotype was sampled from a human donor in good health (CMV status not recorded). Some clones in this sample may be carry-over from other donors' samples. The CDR3 loop reads CASTDLAGGSTDTQYF. The nucleotide sequence reads TGTGCCAGCACCGATCTTGCGGGGGGGAGCACAGATACGCAGTATTTT.